This TCR beta chain is drawn from a study of identifying expanded T cells in peripheral blood. Sequencing was performed with immunoSEQ multiplex PCR; in TCRdb, only in-frame clones are kept and a portion is missing. The sample shows about 110,000 clones, approximately 90% of them seen only once. CDR1 and CDR2 from the germline V gene are SEHNR and FQNEAQ (reference sequence). This CDR3 has 11 amino acids. Between the trimmed V and J ends, which lost 3 bases and 5 bases, there was a span of 4 bases. Healthy donors had no documented immune events, such as infections, while sampled. The sequencing input was blood. The rearrangement links TRBV7-9 to TRBJ1-2; D is undetermined. This TCR came from a person aged 18 to 75 in good health. DNA of the CDR3: TGTGCCAGCAGCTTGTTGTATGGCTACACCTTC. This sequence encodes CASSLLYGYTF.